Below, 32 T cell receptor beta chains from the same sample are listed, as sequenced in a study of shared clonotypes between healthy human individuals. Selected positively for CCR7 and CD45RO-negative, naive CD8 cells excluded terminally differentiated effector memory CD45RA+ cells. The protocol was immunoSEQ multiplex PCR, while the TCRdb copy is restricted to in-frame clones and leaves out a portion. Of about 2.1 million clones in the sample, roughly 95% were seen once. Sequencing was performed on naive CD8+ T cells from PBMCs. The receptor source for this set is a young man in good health. Some clones in this sample may be carry-over from other donors' samples.

The chain links TRBV9 to TRBJ2-3; 10 bases match TRBD1. The length of the CDR3 is 16 residues. Trimming cost V 0 bases and J 1 base; bases outside gene matches: 2. The germline gives CDR1 SGDLS, CDR2 YYNGEE. As DNA, the CDR3 is TGTGCCAGCAGCGTAGGTGGACAGGGGGGCACAGATACGCAGTATTTT. It is translated as CASSVGGQGGTDTQYF. Drawing the rest from reference TRBV9 and TRBJ2-3, the complete variable domain is DSGVTQTPKHLITATGQRVTLRCSPRSGDLSVYWYQQSLDQGLQFLIQYYNGEERAKGNILERFSAQQFPDLHSELNLSSLELGDSALYFCASSVGGQGGTDTQYFGPGTRLTVL.

The rearrangement joins TRBV7-8 to TRBJ1-5; D gene uncertain. This CDR3 is 14 amino acids long. Germline CDR1 reads SGHVS; CDR2 reads FQNEAQ. V was clipped by 2 bases and J by 5 bases, with 10 bases between them. CDR3 sequence: CASSLWTADQPQHF. CDR3 DNA: TGTGCCAGCAGCTTATGGACGGCCGATCAGCCCCAGCATTTT.

The J gene is TRBJ2-7, the V gene TRBV27; D remains ambiguous. Germline V gives CDR1 MNHEY, CDR2 SMNVEV (reference sequence). The ends were cut back, 2 bases at V and 3 bases at J, with 14 bases in the middle. The CDR3 sequence is 15 residues long. CDR3 region: CASSLGSGTFYEQYF. DNA for the CDR3: TGTGCCAGCAGTTTAGGTTCGGGCACCTTCTACGAGCAGTACTTC.

This clone came up once. The CDR3: CASSLSGTPIAFPYEQYF. DNA for the CDR3: TGTGCCAGCAGCCTGAGCGGGACCCCAATCGCCTTCCCTTACGAGCAGTACTTC. This chain connects TRBV27 to TRBJ2-7; TRBD2 matches at 7 bases. V was clipped by 6 bases and J by 4 bases; unmatched bases: 21. The CDR3 is made up of 18 amino acids. The V gene's germline CDR1 is MNHEY and CDR2 SMNVEV (reference sequence).

The chain uses TRBV11-3 and TRBJ2-7; 14 bases match TRBD2. This CDR3 comprises 16 residues. Germline V gives CDR1 SGHNT, CDR2 YENEEA. V gave up 5 bases and J gave up 5 bases; unmatched junction bases: 8. The CDR3 protein is CASSARLAGGPDEQYF. DNA for the CDR3: TGTGCCAGCAGCGCCCGACTAGCGGGAGGGCCAGACGAGCAGTACTTC.

The CDR3 DNA sequence: TGTGCCAGCAGTTGGTCCGGGACAACCACAGATACGCAGTATTTT. Amino acids: CASSWSGTTTDTQYF. The chain recombines TRBV28 with TRBJ2-3, with D perhaps TRBD1 (6 bases). The CDR3 has 15 amino acids. From germline, CDR1 is MDHEN and CDR2 SYDVKM. V was cut by 4 bases and J by 2 bases, with 13 bases left in between.

The gene calls are TRBV6-4 and TRBJ2-7; a possible D gene is TRBD1 (5 bases). The CDR3 length is 11 residues. Trimming left V 7 bases short and J 6 bases short, with 10 bases between. The germline gives CDR1 MRHNA, CDR2 SNTAGT. The DNA for the CDR3 is TGTGCCAGCACCGGGCAGGGCGAGCAGTACTTC. It specifies CASTGQGEQYF.

The chain has TRBV7-6 and TRBJ2-1; the match to TRBD2 covers 13 bases. J gave up 0 bases and V 3 bases, and 5 bases lay outside the gene matches. Germline lookup yields CDR1 SGHVS and CDR2 FNYEAQ. CDR3 length: 18 residues. The CDR3 is CASSFTSGRASSYNEQFF. The CDR3 nucleotides are TGTGCCAGCAGCTTCACTAGCGGGAGGGCCAGCTCCTACAATGAGCAGTTCTTC.

The chain carries TRBV11-2 and TRBJ2-3, with 9 bases identical to TRBD2. V lost 5 bases to trimming and J lost 5 bases; unmatched junction nucleotides: 14. Per germline, CDR1 SGHAT and CDR2 FQNNGV. This CDR3 has 17 amino acids. This CDR3 is CASSPTSGTSSGDTQYF. The CDR3 nucleotides are TGTGCCAGCAGCCCGACATCCGGGACTAGCAGTGGAGATACGCAGTATTTT.

The chain employs TRBV7-9 and TRBJ2-7; perhaps TRBD2 as D (6 bases). Between the trimmed V and J ends, which lost 5 bases and 0 bases, there was a span of 11 bases. Germline-derived CDR1 and CDR2 are SEHNR and FQNEAQ (reference sequence). The CDR3 is made up of 14 amino acids. The CDR3 nucleotides are TGTGCCAGCAGCCGCGCGGGGAGCTCCTACGAGCAGTACTTC. It encodes CASSRAGSSYEQYF.

The chain links TRBV7-9 to TRBJ2-5, with D maybe TRBD1 (6 bases). Germline V gene sequence: CDR1 SEHNR, CDR2 FQNEAQ (reference sequence). The length of the CDR3 is 12 residues. Deletions cut 5 bases from V and 8 bases from J, with 12 bases between. CDR3 sequence (DNA): TGTGCCAGCAGCACAGGGCCCTCTACCCAGTACTTC. It is translated as CASSTGPSTQYF. Full variable domain (rest looked up from reference TRBV7-9 and TRBJ2-5): DTGVSQNPRHKITKRGQNVTFRCDPISEHNRLYWYRQTLGQGPEFLTYFQNEAQLEKSRLLSDRFSAERPKGSFSTLEIQRTEQGDSAMYLCASSTGPSTQYFGPGTRLLVL.

The chain recombines TRBV15 with TRBJ2-1; D unclear. The CDR3 is 14 amino acids. V shed 5 bases and J shed 0 bases, with 8 bases lying between them. The V gene's germline CDR1 is LNHNV and CDR2 YYDKDF (reference sequence). The CDR3 region has the DNA TGTGCCACCAGCCCTCAGAGCTCCTACAATGAGCAGTTCTTC. Translating it yields CATSPQSSYNEQFF.

The chain recombines TRBV7-9 with TRBJ2-1; D is perhaps TRBD2 (6 bases). Germline lookup yields CDR1 SEHNR and CDR2 FQNEAQ (reference sequence). The CDR3 is 14 residues long. Trimming took 4 bases from V and 8 from J, leaving 15 bases between them. CDR3 coding DNA: TGTGCCAGCAGCTCCGCCTTGACTAGATATGAGCAGTTCTTC. Amino acids: CASSSALTRYEQFF. The complete variable domain, with remaining parts taken from reference TRBV7-9 and TRBJ2-1, reads DTGVSQNPRHKITKRGQNVTFRCDPISEHNRLYWYRQTLGQGPEFLTYFQNEAQLEKSRLLSDRFSAERPKGSFSTLEIQRTEQGDSAMYLCASSSALTRYEQFFGPGTRLTVL.

The chain has TRBV6-5 and TRBJ2-1, with D unclear. This CDR3 is 15 amino acids long. CDR1 and CDR2 from the germline V gene are MNHEY and SVGAGI. Between the trimmed V and J ends, which lost 5 bases and 0 bases, there was a span of 11 bases. The CDR3 spells CASSNGRRSYNEQFF. Written as DNA, the CDR3 is TGTGCCAGCAGTAACGGACGGCGCTCCTACAATGAGCAGTTCTTC.

The rearrangement links TRBV7-7 to TRBJ2-2, with a possible D match to TRBD1 (5 bases). The V end was cut by 2 bases, the J end by 7 bases, with 8 bases between. The germline gives CDR1 SSHAT, CDR2 FNYEAQ (reference sequence). This CDR3 spans 13 amino acids. CDR3 amino acids: CASSLLQGGELFF. The CDR3 coding sequence is TGTGCCAGCAGCTTACTGCAGGGCGGGGAGCTGTTTTTT.

V usage is TRBV27 and J usage is TRBJ2-4; 9 nucleotides align to TRBD2. This CDR3 spans 18 amino acids. The J segment lost 8 bases and the V segment lost 5 bases, leaving 19 bases of the junction unmatched. The germline V gene has CDR1 MNHEY and CDR2 SMNVEV (reference sequence). The CDR3 DNA reads TGTGCCAGCAGTCTTATCCGCCCAGCGGGAGGCCCGTCGGACATTCAGTACTTC. The encoded protein is CASSLIRPAGGPSDIQYF.

On this clone itself: Other nucleotide sequences in the sample specify the same CDR3. The rearrangement joins TRBV6-5 to TRBJ2-7; D is perhaps TRBD1 (6 bases). Trimming took 0 bases from V and 3 from J, leaving 6 bases between them. This CDR3 spans 13 amino acids. The germline gives CDR1 MNHEY, CDR2 SVGAGI. The CDR3 nucleotides read TGTGCCAGCAGTTACTCCAGGGGCTACGAGCAGTACTTC. It specifies CASSYSRGYEQYF.

The rearrangement uses TRBV2 and TRBJ2-1; D not resolved. Between the trimmed V and J ends, which lost 7 bases and 0 bases, there was a span of 10 bases. The CDR3 runs 14 residues. CDR1 is SNHLY and CDR2 is FYNNEI in the germline V gene. The CDR3 nucleotides read TGTGCCAGCACATACAGCTTCTCCTACAATGAGCAGTTCTTC. Protein sequence: CASTYSFSYNEQFF.

The rearrangement links TRBV6-6 to TRBJ2-7, with TRBD1 matching over 8 bases. The J segment lost 5 bases and the V segment lost 0 bases, leaving 9 bases of the junction unmatched. Germline values: CDR1 MNHNY, CDR2 SVGAGI (reference sequence). The CDR3 is made up of 16 amino acids. In nucleotides, the CDR3 is TGTGCCAGCAGTTACTCGAGTCTTCGGGACAGGCACGAGCAGTACTTC. This sequence encodes CASSYSSLRDRHEQYF.

CDR3 region: CASSLLGQVAEQYF. The DNA of the CDR3 is TGTGCCAGCAGCCTTCTAGGACAGGTAGCCGAGCAGTACTTC. The chain couples TRBV11-2 to TRBJ2-7, with TRBD1 matching over 7 bases. Germline CDR1 and CDR2: SGHAT and FQNNGV. There are 14 residues in the CDR3. V lost 5 bases, J lost 6 bases, and 10 bases stayed unmatched.

The CDR3 protein is CATGGVVNTGELFF. CDR3 bases: TGTGCCACCGGGGGGGTCGTGAACACCGGGGAGCTGTTTTTT. V is TRBV15 and J is TRBJ2-2; 7 bases fit TRBD2. This CDR3 comprises 14 residues. V lost 8 bases to trimming and J lost 1 base; unmatched junction nucleotides: 4. CDR1 and CDR2 (germline): LNHNV, YYDKDF (reference sequence).

The V gene is TRBV7-9, the J gene TRBJ1-4; D gene uncertain. The CDR3 consists of 15 residues. Trimming removed 2 bases at V and 4 bases at J, with 11 bases between. Germline values: CDR1 SEHNR, CDR2 FQNEAQ (reference sequence). The CDR3 DNA sequence: TGTGCCAGCAGCTTACAGGACGGTATTAATGAAAAACTGTTTTTT. It specifies CASSLQDGINEKLFF.

V and J are TRBV7-9 and TRBJ2-1; D possibly corresponds to TRBD2 (5 bases). V dropped 6 bases and J dropped 8 bases, with 17 bases sitting between them. The CDR3 totals 14 residues. The germline V gene encodes CDR1 SEHNR and CDR2 FQNEAQ (reference sequence). The CDR3 nucleotides read TGTGCCAGCAGGGCCGGGGTCTCTTCCCATGAGCAGTTCTTC. Translation gives CASRAGVSSHEQFF.

The chain couples TRBV28 to TRBJ1-4; TRBD1 aligns across 7 bases. CDR1 and CDR2 from the germline V gene are MDHEN and SYDVKM. The J segment lost 7 bases and the V segment lost 2 bases, leaving 4 bases of the junction unmatched. This CDR3 spans 14 amino acids. CDR3 sequence: CASSLDREVEKLFF. Written as DNA, the CDR3 is TGTGCCAGCAGTTTAGACAGGGAAGTTGAAAAACTGTTTTTT.

This CDR3 is CASSEGAGFEQFF. The CDR3 DNA reads TGCGCCAGCAGCGAGGGAGCGGGATTTGAGCAGTTCTTC. V gene TRBV4-1 combines with J gene TRBJ2-1; 7 bases agree with TRBD2. V gave up 5 bases and J gave up 9 bases; unmatched junction bases: 7. CDR1 MGHRA and CDR2 YSYEKL come from the germline V gene. The CDR3 runs to 13 residues.

The V call is TRBV7-3, the J call TRBJ2-3, with a weak D call TRBD1 (6 bases). The germline V and J ends were trimmed by 4 bases and 2 bases, with 13 bases remaining between them. This CDR3 has 15 amino acids. From germline, CDR1 is SGHTA and CDR2 FQGTGA. The CDR3: CASSSGTLNTDTQYF. The CDR3 bases are TGTGCCAGCAGCTCCGGGACACTAAACACAGATACGCAGTATTTT.

The CDR3 loop reads CATSTPNGASGRALTDTQYF. CDR3 DNA: TGTGCCACCAGCACCCCCAACGGGGCTAGCGGGAGGGCGTTGACAGATACGCAGTATTTT. The chain has TRBV15 and TRBJ2-3, with TRBD2 matching over 12 bases. Germline assignment: CDR1 LNHNV and CDR2 YYDKDF (reference sequence). This CDR3 region has 20 residues. Trimming at V came to 4 bases and at J to 3 bases, leaving 17 bases not matched to a gene.

The J gene is TRBJ2-7, the V gene TRBV25-1, with 8 bases matching TRBD2. V shed 3 bases and J 4 bases; nucleotides not matched to a gene: 5. The CDR3 runs to 14 residues. Germline values: CDR1 MGHDK, CDR2 SYGVNS. CDR3 in DNA: TGTGCCAGCAGTGATGAGCGGGAGTGGTACGAGCAGTACTTC. Translating it yields CASSDEREWYEQYF.

V and J are TRBV27 and TRBJ2-3; a possible D gene is TRBD2 (6 bases). Germline CDR1 and CDR2: MNHEY and SMNVEV (reference sequence). There are 17 residues in the CDR3. The V end lost 5 bases, the J end lost 0 bases, and 18 bases lay between the germline ends. The CDR3 bases are TGTGCCAGCAGTGGCTGGACTAAACAGACTAGCACAGATACGCAGTATTTT. Translating it yields CASSGWTKQTSTDTQYF.

The chain employs TRBV6-5 and TRBJ2-5; TRBD1 agrees at 7 bases. CDR1 is MNHEY, CDR2 SVGAGI, per germline. The length of the CDR3 is 16 residues. Unmatched junction bases numbered 8, after V lost 2 bases and J lost 2 bases. The CDR3 here is CASSYSAGTVQETQYF. Here the CDR3 DNA reads TGTGCCAGCAGTTACAGCGCAGGGACAGTACAAGAGACCCAGTACTTC.

The chain couples TRBV7-9 to TRBJ2-2; 7 positions agree with TRBD2. This CDR3 spans 15 amino acids. Germline V lookup: CDR1 SEHNR, CDR2 FQNEAQ (reference sequence). V was clipped by 3 bases and J by 3 bases; unmatched bases: 4. The CDR3 here is CASSLSSGYTGELFF. The DNA of the CDR3 is TGTGCCAGCAGCTTGTCTAGCGGCTACACCGGGGAGCTGTTTTTT.

V usage is TRBV4-3 and J usage is TRBJ1-2, with 7 bases aligning to TRBD1. With 1 base clipped from V and 6 bases from J, the junction kept 8 bases outside the gene matches. The CDR3 has 15 amino acids. The V gene's germline CDR1 is LGHNA and CDR2 YSLEER. The CDR3 DNA reads TGCGCCAGCAGCCAAGTTCCGCCGCAGGGGGATGGCTACACCTTC. Amino acids: CASSQVPPQGDGYTF.